This T cell receptor beta chain is from a study of vaccination effects on CD4 cells after COVID-19. Study-wide results and caveats: Long after vaccination, the clones induced by infection and by vaccine shrank markedly in size.

Antigen-specific CD4+ T cell clonotypes were called by their expansion after viral peptide-pool culture in ViraFEST. Having been cultured for 9 to 11 days, the cells underwent CD4+ T cell isolation. The healthy vaccine recipients, who had no prior SARS-CoV-2 infection, showed negative nucleocapsid antibodies. Days 3 and 7 were when half the medium was replaced with IL-2 medium. The protocol was immunoSEQ multiplex PCR, while the TCRdb copy is restricted to in-frame clones and leaves out a portion. The profile shows tens of thousands of clones, 65% to 80% of them singletons. With regard to this clone: Its specificity is not known.

The ends lost 4 bases at V and 1 base at J; junction bases unmatched: 2. The CDR3 totals 13 residues. Germline V CDR1 and CDR2: SQVTM, ANQGSEA. The rearrangement links TRBV29-1 to TRBJ2-5; TRBD2 matches 8 bases. The sequence came from a human donor who received a COVID-19 vaccine. Sequences were derived from CD4+ T cells from PBMCs cultured with HCoV-NL63 spike peptides, sampled before COVID-19 vaccination. The CDR3: CSVGTSGQETQYF. As DNA, the CDR3 is TGCAGCGTTGGCACTAGCGGCCAAGAGACCCAGTACTTC.